The 29 T cell receptor beta chains presented below share a single source sample, sequenced in a study of blood T cells in healthy people across ages. Primers used in a second PCR of roughly 7 to 12 cycles were a sample-barcoded 5' primer and a J-beta primer mix. A single record per CDR3 protein comes from TCRdb applying MiXCR to the 5' RACE reads. The data show fewer than 700,000 distinct CDR3 sequences, less than 45% seen once. Sequenced: blood. The receptors derive from a man at least 80 years old in good health.

Remarks on this clonotype: Being one base from a much bigger clone, this may be a read error. The chain employs TRBV10-3 and TRBJ2-3; 9 positions agree with TRBD2. The CDR3 loop spans 14 amino acids. The germline V gene encodes CDR1 ENHRY and CDR2 SYGVKD. The CDR3 loop is CAIYSGGYTDTRYF. The CDR3 nucleotides are TGTGCCATTTATAGCGGGGGCTACACAGATACGCGGTATTTT.

The chain uses TRBV6-5 and TRBJ2-3; possibly TRBD1 for D (6 bases). This CDR3 has 13 residues. Germline V gene sequence: CDR1 MNHEY, CDR2 SVGAGI. With 4 bases removed from V and 8 bases from J, the gap between germline ends came to 13 bases. CDR3 DNA sequence: TGTGCCAGCAGTTCACCAGGGGTGGTTACGCAGTATTTT. Translation: CASSSPGVVTQYF.

This chain connects TRBV4-3 to TRBJ2-1, with D possibly being TRBD2 (5 bases). Germline V gene lookup returns CDR1 LGHNA and CDR2 YSLEER. CDR3 size: 15 residues. Trimming took 3 bases from V and 1 from J, leaving 10 bases between them. The CDR3 sequence: CASSQARTSYNEQFF. In DNA, the CDR3 is TGCGCCAGCAGCCAGGCGAGGACTTCCTACAATGAGCAGTTCTTC.

In this sample, this clonotype turned up many times. The chain combines TRBV7-2 with TRBJ2-7; 10 bases map to TRBD1. The CDR3 runs 15 residues. Germline values: CDR1 SGHTA, CDR2 FQGNSA. V was pared by 0 bases and J by 4 bases, with 3 bases of the junction left unmatched. The CDR3 DNA sequence: TGTGCCAGCAGCTTAGCGACAGGGGGCCAGTACGAGCAGTACTTC. It is translated as CASSLATGGQYEQYF.

Only a few counts were recorded for this clonotype. The chain recombines TRBV4-2 with TRBJ2-7; TRBD1 or TRBD2 may be the D gene (5 bases each). CDR3 length: 18 residues. The germline V gene encodes CDR1 LGHNA and CDR2 YNFKEQ. The germline V and J ends were trimmed by 0 bases and 2 bases, with 20 bases remaining between them. In DNA form, the CDR3 reads TGTGCCAGCAGCCAAGACACCTCAGCCGGGACGGAAACCTACGAGCAGTACTTC. It yields the protein CASSQDTSAGTETYEQYF.

This clonotype was detected only a few times. The chain is built from TRBV7-2 and TRBJ2-3; 11 bases are shared with TRBD1. The ends lost 10 bases at V and 6 bases at J; junction bases unmatched: 9. Germline V lookup: CDR1 SGHTA, CDR2 FQGNSA. This CDR3 is built from 14 residues. The CDR3 DNA is TGTGCCACCGCCCCGGGACAGGGGGGTGATACGCAGTATTTT. It yields the protein CATAPGQGGDTQYF. The full variable domain, completed using reference TRBV7-2 and TRBJ2-3, is GAGVSQSPSNKVTEKGKDVELRCDPISGHTALYWYRQSLGQGLEFLIYFQGNSAPDKSGLPSDRFSAERTGGSVSTLTIQRTQQEDSAVYLCATAPGQGGDTQYFGPGTRLTVL.

This rearrangement joins TRBV2 to TRBJ2-3; 7 bases are a match to TRBD1. V shed 9 bases, J shed 2 bases, and the junction held 11 bases outside the gene matches. This CDR3 region has 15 residues. Germline CDR1 is SNHLY and CDR2 is FYNNEI. The CDR3 loop reads CASGKGTVNTDTQYF. The DNA for the CDR3 is TGTGCCAGTGGTAAGGGGACAGTCAACACAGATACGCAGTATTTT. Full variable domain (outside the CDR3, taken from reference TRBV2 and TRBJ2-3): EPEVTQTPSHQVTQMGQEVILRCVPISNHLYFYWYRQILGQKVEFLVSFYNNEISEKSEIFDDQFSVERPDGSNFTLKIRSTKLEDSAMYFCASGKGTVNTDTQYFGPGTRLTVL.

The V gene is TRBV6-1, the J gene TRBJ2-3; D gene ambiguous. The CDR3 spans 12 residues. The V end was cut by 8 bases, the J end by 2 bases, with 8 bases between. From germline, CDR1 is MNHNS and CDR2 SASEGT. CDR3 residues: CASRKVTDTQYF. Here the CDR3 DNA reads TGTGCCAGCCGTAAGGTCACAGATACGCAGTATTTT.

Here the CDR3 DNA reads TGTGCCAGCATCTCCACCGGGGTTTGGAGCAATGAGCAGTACTTC. Translating it yields CASISTGVWSNEQYF. The V and J genes are TRBV6-2 or TRBV6-3 and TRBJ2-5; weak D call: TRBD2 (5 bases). Germline CDR1 reads MNHEY; CDR2 reads SVGEGT. V lost 7 bases and J 11 bases, leaving 26 bases between the germline ends. This CDR3 spans 15 amino acids.

This sequence joins TRBV6-6 and TRBJ2-3, with TRBD2 identical over 12 bases. The length of the CDR3 is 16 residues. Germline V gene lookup returns CDR1 MNHNY and CDR2 SVGAGI (reference sequence). V gave up 4 bases and J gave up 3 bases; unmatched junction bases: 5. For the CDR3, the DNA is TGTGCCAGCAGTTCTTGGACTAGCGGGGTGACAGATACGCAGTATTTT. Its protein product is CASSSWTSGVTDTQYF.

In this sample, this clonotype turned up a few times. The chain employs TRBV7-9 and TRBJ1-5; D possibly corresponds to TRBD1 (5 bases). This CDR3 region has 15 residues. Trimming removed 5 bases at V and 4 bases at J, with 15 bases between. CDR1 is SEHNR and CDR2 is FQNEAQ in the germline V gene (reference sequence). The CDR3 nucleotides read TGTGCCAGCAGCGCCCAACCCCAGGGAAATCAGCCCCAGCATTTT. As protein: CASSAQPQGNQPQHF.

This clonotype was recorded a few times. The chain is built from TRBV6-5 and TRBJ1-2; unclear D gene. CDR3 length: 15 residues. Trimming cost V 10 bases and J 2 bases, with 20 bases left between them. Germline V gene data show CDR1 as MNHEY and CDR2 as SVGAGI. Here the CDR3 DNA reads TGTGCCACCGCGCCCGTCCGCGGGTTCAACTATGGCTACACCTTC. Amino acid sequence: CATAPVRGFNYGYTF.

This CDR3 reads CASSLNAGVAGELFF. CDR3 nucleotide sequence: TGTGCCAGCAGCTTGAACGCAGGGGTGGCCGGGGAGCTGTTTTTT. This chain links TRBV7-6 with TRBJ2-2; tentative D call: TRBD1 (6 bases). The CDR3 covers 15 residues. The germline V gene encodes CDR1 SGHVS and CDR2 FNYEAQ. The ends were cut back, 3 bases at V and 6 bases at J, with 14 bases in the middle.

The chain has TRBV20-1 and TRBJ2-1; no firm D call. The V and J ends lost 1 base and 10 bases respectively, with 20 bases between them. This CDR3 contains 15 residues. Germline CDR1 DFQATT, CDR2 SNEGSKA (reference sequence). CDR3 residues: CSARARTLPSYEQFF. CDR3 coding DNA: TGCAGTGCTAGAGCCCGGACCTTACCTTCCTACGAGCAGTTCTTC.

The CDR3 loop reads CASSLPGTVQETQYF. The CDR3 nucleotides are TGTGCCAGCTCACTGCCCGGGACAGTACAAGAGACCCAGTACTTC. The chain is built from TRBV18 and TRBJ2-5; 7 positions agree with TRBD1. In germline, CDR1 is KGHSH, CDR2 LQKENI. Germline trimming cut 4 bases from V and 2 bases from J; bases unmatched to any gene: 7. The length of the CDR3 is 15 residues. Supplemented by reference TRBV18 and TRBJ2-5, the full variable domain reads NAGVMQNPRHLVRRRGQEARLRCSPMKGHSHVYWYRQLPEEGLKFMVYLQKENIIDESGMPKERFSAEFPKEGPSILRIQQVVRGDSAAYFCASSLPGTVQETQYFGPGTRLLVL.

V gene TRBV30 combines with J gene TRBJ2-7; 7 bases are shared with TRBD1. The CDR3 has 14 residues. V lost 5 bases and J lost 6; bases outside the gene matches: 13. CDR1 and CDR2 from the germline V gene are GTSNPN and SVGIG (reference sequence). DNA of the CDR3: TGTGCCTGGGCCCGGGGACAGATGGGGCGCGAGCAGTACTTC. Translating gives CAWARGQMGREQYF.

V is TRBV3-1 and J is TRBJ2-7, with TRBD2 matching over 10 bases. The germline V gene encodes CDR1 LGHDT and CDR2 YNNKEL (reference sequence). There are 13 residues in the CDR3. The V gene end was trimmed by 5 bases and the J gene end by 7 bases; junction bases not matched to a gene: 5. CDR3 amino acids: CASSARTSGEQYF. CDR3 DNA sequence: TGTGCCAGCAGCGCTAGGACTAGCGGAGAGCAGTACTTC.

V is TRBV30 and J is TRBJ2-1, with 7 bases fitting TRBD1. Germline CDR1 GTSNPN, CDR2 SVGIG (reference sequence). The V segment lost 7 bases and the J segment 6 bases; nucleotides outside the gene matches: 12. The CDR3 consists of 14 residues. The CDR3 DNA sequence: TGTGCCTACCTACCCAGGGGGACCTTCAATGAGCAGTTCTTC. Protein sequence: CAYLPRGTFNEQFF. Full variable domain (remainder filled in from reference TRBV30 and TRBJ2-1): SQTIHQWPATLVQPVGSPLSLECTVEGTSNPNLYWYRQAAGRGLQLLFYSVGIGQISSEVPQNLSASRPQDRQFILSSKKLLLSDSGFYLCAYLPRGTFNEQFFGPGTRLTVL.

The genes are TRBV10-3 and TRBJ2-1; 12 nucleotides match TRBD1. The length of the CDR3 is 15 residues. V lost 2 bases and J lost 9; bases outside the gene matches: 5. The germline CDR1 and CDR2 sequences are ENHRY and SYGVKD. CDR3 in amino acids: CAISEAGQGAGEQFF. CDR3 DNA sequence: TGTGCCATCAGTGAGGCGGGACAGGGGGCTGGTGAGCAGTTCTTC.

The chain's CDR3 is CSANRGGWEGNTEAFF. DNA of the CDR3: TGCAGTGCTAATAGGGGAGGTTGGGAGGGAAACACTGAAGCTTTCTTT. The chain recombines TRBV20-1 with TRBJ1-1, with a tentative D call TRBD1 (5 bases). There are 16 residues in the CDR3. With 4 bases removed from V and 2 bases from J, the gap between germline ends came to 20 bases. CDR1 and CDR2 from the germline V gene are DFQATT and SNEGSKA (reference sequence).

V and J are TRBV2 and TRBJ2-3; D might be TRBD1 or TRBD2, each matching 5 bases. The CDR3 has 14 residues. The germline V gene has CDR1 SNHLY and CDR2 FYNNEI. V lost 6 bases and J lost 5, with 15 bases in between. CDR3 region: CASSSAGTQDTQYF. The CDR3 DNA follows: TGTGCCAGCAGCTCCGCCGGGACCCAAGATACGCAGTATTTT.

The chain combines TRBV20-1 with TRBJ2-7, with 13 bases identical to TRBD2. The CDR3 has 15 residues. The V segment lost 3 bases and the J segment 3 bases; nucleotides outside the gene matches: 5. In germline, CDR1 is DFQATT, CDR2 SNEGSKA (reference sequence). The CDR3 bases are TGCAGTGCTAGGGGGGGACTAGCGGGAAACTACGAGCAGTACTTC. Translation gives CSARGGLAGNYEQYF.

This clonotype occurred a few times. The J gene is TRBJ1-6, the V gene TRBV5-1; D ambiguous. Trimming removed 5 bases from V and 7 bases from J, with 10 bases in between. Germline assignment: CDR1 SGHRS and CDR2 YFSETQ. This CDR3 spans 13 amino acids. The CDR3 protein is CASSPDGNSPLHF. The CDR3 coding sequence is TGCGCCAGCAGTCCCGACGGCAATTCACCCCTCCACTTT.

The V and J genes are TRBV27 and TRBJ2-3, with D maybe TRBD1 (6 bases). The CDR3 has 13 amino acids. V was pared by 4 bases and J by 4 bases, with 9 bases between. Per germline, CDR1 MNHEY and CDR2 SMNVEV (reference sequence). CDR3 residues: CASSWTVADTQYF. In DNA, the CDR3 is TGTGCCAGCAGTTGGACAGTGGCAGATACGCAGTATTTT.

The CDR3 DNA reads TGTGCCAGCAGTTCTATAGCGACGCCGGGGAGGGGTGAGCAGTTCTTC. It is translated as CASSSIATPGRGEQFF. The V gene is TRBV27, the J gene TRBJ2-1; TRBD2 matches at 7 bases. Per germline, CDR1 MNHEY and CDR2 SMNVEV (reference sequence). The V gene end was trimmed by 4 bases and the J gene end by 9 bases; junction bases not matched to a gene: 15. The CDR3 runs 16 residues.

This clonotype was recorded a few times. J is TRBJ2-3 and V is TRBV11-1; D is perhaps TRBD1 or TRBD2 (5 bases each). The V gene lost 4 bases and the J gene lost 4 bases, with 18 bases spanning the gap. The CDR3 is made up of 16 amino acids. Germline V lookup: CDR1 SGHAT, CDR2 FQDESV (reference sequence). CDR3 in DNA: TGTGCCAGCAGCTACTTACGGGACCACGGCCCAGATACGCAGTATTTT. Its protein is CASSYLRDHGPDTQYF.

This clonotype was recorded a few times. This chain links TRBV30 with TRBJ1-2; D remains ambiguous. Germline CDR1 reads GTSNPN; CDR2 reads SVGIG (reference sequence). The CDR3 extends over 11 amino acids. Trimming shortened V by 0 bases and J by 2 bases, and 1 base separated the two germline ends. CDR3 sequence (DNA): TGTGCCTGGAGTGTAAACTATGGCTACACCTTC. Translating gives CAWSVNYGYTF.

This clonotype was counted a few times. This chain links TRBV5-1 with TRBJ1-5; 7 nucleotides line up with TRBD1. This CDR3 is built from 15 residues. J was trimmed by 4 bases and V by 0 bases; bases with no gene match: 4. Germline CDR1 and CDR2: SGHRS and YFSETQ. The CDR3 coding sequence is TGCGCCAGCAGCTTGGAACAGGGGAAGAATCAGCCCCAGCATTTT. Translation: CASSLEQGKNQPQHF.

The DNA for the CDR3 is TGTGCCAGCAGGGGTCGACAGGGACGCACCTACGAGCAGTACTTC. Its protein product is CASRGRQGRTYEQYF. The gene calls are TRBV11-1 and TRBJ2-7; 7 nucleotides match TRBD1. The junction had 10 bases not matched to a gene; V was cut back by 6 bases and J by 2 bases. Germline assignment: CDR1 SGHAT and CDR2 FQDESV (reference sequence). There are 15 residues in the CDR3.